This T cell receptor (beta chain) came from a study of blood T cells in healthy people across ages. It was with a sample-barcoded 5' primer and a J-beta primer mix that a second PCR of about 6 to 11 cycles was run. TCRdb fed the 5' RACE reads into MiXCR, producing one record per CDR3 protein. Of 850,000 to 950,000 distinct CDR3 sequences listed, around 30% are singletons. CDR3 length: 15 amino acids. Deletions cut 6 bases from V and 0 bases from J, with 14 bases between. Germline CDR1 is MNHEY and CDR2 is SVGEGT. The chain joins TRBV6-2 or TRBV6-3 to TRBJ1-2; D remains ambiguous. This clonotype was obtained from an elderly woman in good health. Source material: blood. The CDR3 loop reads CASRQTVQTNYGYTF. The CDR3 DNA reads TGTGCCAGCAGACAGACGGTCCAAACTAACTATGGCTACACCTTC.